The text below deals with one T cell receptor beta chain. This entry comes from a study of blood T cell repertoires in COVID-19. Study details: Sites in the United States, Italy and Spain provided acute and convalescent COVID-19 samples.

TCRdb keeps only in-frame clones here, not all; method: immunoSEQ multiplex PCR. The table has about 87,000 clones, nearly 90% seen once. This CDR3 comprises 14 residues. V gave up 7 bases and J gave up 7 bases; unmatched junction bases: 6. Germline CDR1 is ENHRY and CDR2 is SYGVKD. The sequenced material came from peripheral blood. The source is a woman of 80 years or more with active COVID-19. The chain joins TRBV10-3 to TRBJ2-7; 14 nucleotides line up with TRBD2. This chain's CDR3 is CAIKETSGREEQYF. CDR3 bases: TGTGCCATCAAGGAGACTAGCGGGAGGGAAGAGCAGTACTTC.